The present TCR beta chain was sequenced within a study of blood T cell repertoires in COVID-19. As for the study in general: COVID-19 samples collected from the United States, Italy and Spain covered acute and convalescent phases. The cDNA or gDNA used as material had been derived from T cells, B-cell-depleted T cells, or PBMCs.

The junction had 13 bases not matched to a gene; V was cut back by 8 bases and J by 7 bases. Germline CDR1 is LNHDA and CDR2 is SQIVND (reference sequence). This CDR3 contains 15 residues. Original handling: Cell counts per sample came from amplifying reference gene primers. Clones were sequenced by immunoSEQ multiplex PCR, and TCRdb holds only the in-frame ones, with some missing. D and trimming were read from the DNA, whereas the V and J calls and clone size are those reported in that table. The table shows about 75,000 clones, with about 88% occurring only once. V is TRBV19 and J is TRBJ1-2; 10 bases line up with TRBD1. This clonotype was sampled from a human donor in a cohort sampled during active COVID-19. Sequencing was carried out using peripheral blood. CDR3 residues: CASEALGQGIGGYTF. CDR3 nucleotide sequence: TGTGCCAGTGAGGCTTTGGGACAGGGGATTGGTGGCTACACCTTC.